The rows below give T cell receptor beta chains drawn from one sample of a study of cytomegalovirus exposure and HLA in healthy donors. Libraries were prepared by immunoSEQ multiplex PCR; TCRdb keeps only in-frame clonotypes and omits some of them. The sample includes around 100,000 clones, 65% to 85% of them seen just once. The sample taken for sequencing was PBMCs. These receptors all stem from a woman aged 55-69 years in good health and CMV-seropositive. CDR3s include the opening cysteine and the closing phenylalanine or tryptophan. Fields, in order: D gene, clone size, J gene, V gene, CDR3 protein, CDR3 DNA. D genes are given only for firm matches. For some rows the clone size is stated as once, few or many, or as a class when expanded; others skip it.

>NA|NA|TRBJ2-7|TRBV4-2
CASSQDGGAYEQYF
TGTGCCAGCAGCCAAGATGGAGGGGCCTACGAGCAGTACTTC
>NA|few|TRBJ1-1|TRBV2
CASRVLGGLNTEAFF
TGTGCCAGCAGAGTGTTAGGGGGACTGAACACTGAAGCTTTCTTT
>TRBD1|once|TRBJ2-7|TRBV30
CAGTGTGPYEQYF
TGTGCCGGCACCGGGACAGGACCATACGAGCAGTACTTC
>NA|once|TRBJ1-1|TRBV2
CASTTVENTEAFF
TGTGCCAGCACTACAGTGGAGAACACTGAAGCTTTCTTT
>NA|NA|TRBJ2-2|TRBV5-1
CASSLGAHNTGELFF
TGCGCCAGCAGCTTGGGGGCGCACAACACCGGGGAGCTGTTTTTT
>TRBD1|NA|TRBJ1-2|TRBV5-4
CASSLEAGTGTYGYTF
TGTGCCAGCAGCTTGGAGGCCGGGACAGGGACCTATGGCTACACCTTC
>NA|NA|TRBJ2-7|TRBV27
CASSTKQDSRGDEQYF
TGTGCCAGCAGTACAAAACAAGACAGCCGCGGGGACGAGCAGTACTTC
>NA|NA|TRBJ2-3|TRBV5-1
CASSLQGLGTDTQYF
TGCGCCAGCAGCTTGCAGGGACTGGGGACAGATACGCAGTATTTT
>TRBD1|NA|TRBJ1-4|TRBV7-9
CASSIWDRRNEKLFF
TGTGCCAGCAGCATCTGGGACAGACGGAATGAAAAACTGTTTTTT
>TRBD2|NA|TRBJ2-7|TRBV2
CASSLSGTGEQYF
TGTGCCAGCAGTCTTAGCGGGACGGGCGAGCAGTACTTC
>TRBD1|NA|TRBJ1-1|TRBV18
CASSAGQGNTEAFF
TGTGCCAGCTCAGCGGGACAGGGGAACACTGAAGCTTTCTTT
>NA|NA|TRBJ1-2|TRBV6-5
CASRAGDGYGYTF
TGTGCCAGCAGAGCAGGGGACGGCTATGGCTACACCTTC
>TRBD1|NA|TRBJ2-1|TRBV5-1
CASSPTGGNEQFF
TGCGCCAGCAGCCCCACAGGGGGGAATGAGCAGTTCTTC
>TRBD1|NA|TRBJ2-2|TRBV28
CASSPTRGRDTGELFF
TGTGCCAGCAGTCCAACGAGGGGGCGGGACACCGGGGAGCTGTTTTTT
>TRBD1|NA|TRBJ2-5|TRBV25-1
CASSELDRDETQYF
TGTGCCAGCAGTGAATTGGACAGGGATGAGACCCAGTACTTC
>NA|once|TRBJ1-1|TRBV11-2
CASSSILSRLATEAFF
TGTGCCAGCAGCTCAATTCTATCCAGGCTGGCGACTGAAGCTTTCTTT
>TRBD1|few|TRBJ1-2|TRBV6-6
CASSTRTGSLSYTF
TGTGCCAGCAGTACCCGGACAGGGAGCTTGAGCTACACCTTC
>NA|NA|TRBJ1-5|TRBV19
CASSIGGLESWSPQHF
TGTGCCAGTAGTATTGGGGGCTTGGAGTCCTGGTCACCCCAGCATTTT
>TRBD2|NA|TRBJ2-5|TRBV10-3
CAISESELAGEQYF
TGTGCCATCAGTGAGTCAGAACTAGCGGGGGAGCAGTACTTC
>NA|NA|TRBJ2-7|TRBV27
CASRSQETYEQYF
TGTGCCAGCAGGTCACAGGAGACTTACGAGCAGTACTTC
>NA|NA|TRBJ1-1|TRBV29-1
CSVEQEQFTEAFF
TGCAGCGTTGAACAGGAACAGTTTACTGAAGCTTTCTTT
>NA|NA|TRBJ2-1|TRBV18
CASSPPLGTGSYNEQFF
TGTGCCAGCTCACCACCGCTAGGAACAGGGTCCTACAATGAGCAGTTCTTC
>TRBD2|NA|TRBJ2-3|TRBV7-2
CASSLNPGLAGSTDTQYF
TGTGCCAGCAGCCTAAATCCGGGACTAGCGGGGAGCACAGATACGCAGTATTTT
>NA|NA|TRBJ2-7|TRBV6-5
CASSYTAEGSSYEQYF
TGTGCCAGCAGTTACACAGCGGAGGGTAGCTCCTACGAGCAGTACTTC
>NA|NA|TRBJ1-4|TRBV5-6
CASSFARGFEKLFF
TGTGCCAGCAGCTTTGCCCGGGGGTTCGAAAAACTGTTTTTT
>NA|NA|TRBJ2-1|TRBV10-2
CASSEPLRGFRDEQFF
TGCGCCAGCAGTGAGCCGCTAAGGGGCTTTCGGGATGAGCAGTTCTTC
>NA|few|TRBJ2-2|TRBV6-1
CASMGSTGNTGELFF
TGTGCCAGCATGGGGTCGACGGGAAACACCGGGGAGCTGTTTTTT
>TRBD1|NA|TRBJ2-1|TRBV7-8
CASSLASRGLGEQFF
TGTGCCAGCAGCTTAGCCAGCAGGGGGCTGGGTGAGCAGTTCTTC
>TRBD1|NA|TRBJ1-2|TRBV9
CASSTTGGYTF
TGTGCCAGCAGCACGACAGGGGGCTACACCTTC
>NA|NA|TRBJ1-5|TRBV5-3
CARRHTGFDNQPQHF
TGTGCCAGAAGGCATACAGGGTTTGATAATCAGCCCCAGCATTTT
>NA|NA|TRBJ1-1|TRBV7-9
CASSLQRTEAFF
TGTGCCAGCAGCTTACAGCGCACTGAAGCTTTCTTT
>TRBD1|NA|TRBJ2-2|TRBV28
CASLTGTRELFF
TGTGCCAGCCTGACAGGGACCCGGGAGCTGTTTTTT
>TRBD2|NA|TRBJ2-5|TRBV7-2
CASSTGLAEETQYF
TGTGCCAGCAGCACAGGACTAGCAGAAGAGACCCAGTACTTC
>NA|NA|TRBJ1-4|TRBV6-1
CASSEIQGITNEKLFF
TGTGCCAGCAGTGAAATCCAGGGGATAACTAATGAAAAACTGTTTTTT
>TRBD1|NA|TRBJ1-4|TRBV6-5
CASSLRGIGEKLFF
TGTGCCAGCAGCCTCAGGGGGATCGGGGAAAAACTGTTTTTT
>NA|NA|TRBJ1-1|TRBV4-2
CASSQARTSFTDKSRMNTEAFF
TGTGCCAGCAGCCAAGCTCGTACGAGTTTTACAGATAAGTCCAGGATGAACACTGAAGCTTTCTTT
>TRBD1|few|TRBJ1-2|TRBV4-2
CASSREDRRDYGYTF
TGTGCCAGCAGCCGGGAGGACAGGCGAGACTATGGCTACACCTTC
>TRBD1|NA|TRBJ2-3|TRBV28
CASSAPGQGTDTQYF
TGTGCCAGCAGTGCCCCGGGACAGGGGACAGATACGCAGTATTTT
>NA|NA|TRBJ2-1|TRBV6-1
CASSSRGSYEQFF
TGTGCCAGCAGTTCCCGGGGGAGTTATGAGCAGTTCTTC
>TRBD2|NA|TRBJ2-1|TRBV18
CASSPNSGRISNEQFF
TGTGCCAGCTCACCAAATAGCGGGAGAATATCCAATGAGCAGTTCTTC
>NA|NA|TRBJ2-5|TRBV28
CASRSPGETYRGWAQYF
TGTGCCAGCAGGAGCCCCGGAGAGACGTATAGGGGGTGGGCCCAGTACTTC
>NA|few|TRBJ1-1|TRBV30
CAWSVQVNTEAFF
TGTGCCTGGAGTGTACAGGTTAACACTGAAGCTTTCTTT
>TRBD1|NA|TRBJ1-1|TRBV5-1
CASSTGQGSGSTEAFF
TGCGCCAGCAGCACGGGACAGGGTTCGGGTAGCACTGAAGCTTTCTTT
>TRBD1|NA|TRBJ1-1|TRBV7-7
CASSRDRNTEAFF
TGTGCTAGCAGTCGGGACAGAAACACTGAAGCTTTCTTT
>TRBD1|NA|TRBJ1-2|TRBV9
CASSVRDRVGGYTF
TGTGCCAGCAGCGTACGGGACAGGGTCGGTGGCTACACCTTC
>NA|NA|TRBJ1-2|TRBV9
CASSPRGNYGYTF
TGTGCCAGCAGCCCCCGTGGCAACTATGGCTACACCTTC